This T cell receptor (beta chain) derives from a study of T cells in Graves' hyperthyroidism and ophthalmopathy. About the research overall: Peripheral blood was obtained at initial diagnosis, preceding any treatment.

As to this clonotype: The antigen is undetermined.

General study results and limits: Ophthalmopathy onset followed model prediction by a median roughly 6 months.

RNA transcripts provided the source from which TCR beta CDR3 regions were amplified. Using the HTBI primer set, a first-round RT-PCR was run on the TCR CDR3. TCRdb re-derived calls from the multiplex PCR reads in MiXCR, one entry per CDR3 protein. The table includes fewer than 650,000 distinct CDR3 sequences, over 11% detected once. CDR1 is WSHSY, CDR2 SAAADI, per germline. V was clipped by 0 bases and J by 7 bases; unmatched bases: 3. The CDR3 extends over 14 amino acids. In patients aged 18 to 65, hyperthyroidism was newly diagnosed, with duration under 2 months. In making diagnoses, clinical symptoms, serum thyroxine and TRAb, thyroid ultrasound and orbital computed tomography were all used.

The chain uses TRBV10-2 and TRBJ1-5, with 7 nucleotides matching TRBD1. This TCR was recovered from a woman aged 25-40 years with Graves' hyperthyroidism that later progressed to Graves' ophthalmopathy. The specimen was blood. The CDR3 nucleotides read TGCGCCAGCAGTGAGTCAGGGGGCGACCAGCCCCAGCATTTT. This translates into CASSESGGDQPQHF.